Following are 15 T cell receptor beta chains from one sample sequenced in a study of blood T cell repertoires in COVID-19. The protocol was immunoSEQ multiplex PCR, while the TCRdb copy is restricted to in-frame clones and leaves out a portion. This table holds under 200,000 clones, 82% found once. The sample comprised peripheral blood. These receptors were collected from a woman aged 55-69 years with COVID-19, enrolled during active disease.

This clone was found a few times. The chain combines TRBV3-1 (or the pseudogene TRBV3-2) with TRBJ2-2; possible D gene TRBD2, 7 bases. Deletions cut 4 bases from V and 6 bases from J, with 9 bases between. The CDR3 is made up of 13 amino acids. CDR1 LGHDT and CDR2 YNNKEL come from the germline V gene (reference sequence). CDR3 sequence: CASSPGGPGELFF. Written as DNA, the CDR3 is TGTGCCAGCAGCCCGGGGGGCCCCGGGGAGCTGTTTTTT.

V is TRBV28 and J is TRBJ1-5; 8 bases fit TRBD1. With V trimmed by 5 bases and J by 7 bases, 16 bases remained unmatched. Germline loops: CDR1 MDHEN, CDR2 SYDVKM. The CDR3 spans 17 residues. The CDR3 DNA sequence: TGTGCCAGCAGTGCAGGGGGGGACAGGCGACTAGGGCAGCCCCAGCATTTT. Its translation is CASSAGGDRRLGQPQHF.

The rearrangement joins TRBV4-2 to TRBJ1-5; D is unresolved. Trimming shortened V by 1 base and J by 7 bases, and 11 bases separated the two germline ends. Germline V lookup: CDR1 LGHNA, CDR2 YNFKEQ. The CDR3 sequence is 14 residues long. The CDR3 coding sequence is TGTGCCAGCAGCCAAGGGCGGGATGGACAGCCCCAGCATTTT. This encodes CASSQGRDGQPQHF.

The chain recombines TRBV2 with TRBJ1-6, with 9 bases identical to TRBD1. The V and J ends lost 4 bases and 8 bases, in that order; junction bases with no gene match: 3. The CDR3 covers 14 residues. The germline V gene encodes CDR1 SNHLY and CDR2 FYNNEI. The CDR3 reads CASSGGQGHSPLHF. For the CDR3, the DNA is TGTGCCAGCAGTGGGGGACAGGGACATTCACCCCTCCACTTT. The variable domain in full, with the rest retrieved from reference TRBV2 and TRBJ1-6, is EPEVTQTPSHQVTQMGQEVILRCVPISNHLYFYWYRQILGQKVEFLVSFYNNEISEKSEIFDDQFSVERPDGSNFTLKIRSTKLEDSAMYFCASSGGQGHSPLHFGNGTRLTVT.

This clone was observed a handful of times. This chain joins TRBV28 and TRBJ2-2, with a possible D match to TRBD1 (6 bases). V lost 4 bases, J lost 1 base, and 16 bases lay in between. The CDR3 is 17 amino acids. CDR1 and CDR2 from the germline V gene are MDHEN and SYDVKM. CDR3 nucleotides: TGTGCCAGCAGTTGGTTCGACAGGAGAAAGAACACCGGGGAGCTGTTTTTT. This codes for CASSWFDRRKNTGELFF.

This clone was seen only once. The CDR3 reads CASSIPGTGGRRETQYF. CDR3 DNA sequence: TGTGCCAGTAGTATCCCCGGGACAGGGGGTAGAAGGGAGACCCAGTACTTC. The J gene is TRBJ2-5, the V gene TRBV19; 11 bases match TRBD1. This CDR3 comprises 17 residues. Unmatched junction bases numbered 11, after V lost 3 bases and J lost 5 bases. CDR1 is LNHDA, CDR2 SQIVND, per germline (reference sequence).

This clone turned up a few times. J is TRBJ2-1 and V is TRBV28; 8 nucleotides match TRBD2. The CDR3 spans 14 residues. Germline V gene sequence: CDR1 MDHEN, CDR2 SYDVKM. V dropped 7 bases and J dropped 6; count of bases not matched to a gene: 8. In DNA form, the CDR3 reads TGTGCCAGCAATGTGGGACTAGTTCCCAATGAGCAGTTCTTC. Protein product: CASNVGLVPNEQFF.

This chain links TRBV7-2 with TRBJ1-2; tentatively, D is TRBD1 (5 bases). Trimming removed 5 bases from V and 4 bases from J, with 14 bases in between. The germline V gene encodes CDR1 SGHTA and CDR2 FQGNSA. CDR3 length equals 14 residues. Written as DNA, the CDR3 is TGTGCCAGCAGCAATAGGGGTGAGCCCTATGGCTACACCTTC. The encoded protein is CASSNRGEPYGYTF.

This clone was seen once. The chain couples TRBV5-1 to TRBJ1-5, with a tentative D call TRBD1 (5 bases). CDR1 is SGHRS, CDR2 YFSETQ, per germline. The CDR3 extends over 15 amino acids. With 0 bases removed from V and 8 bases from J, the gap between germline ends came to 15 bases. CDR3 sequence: CASSLGAGQMEPQHF. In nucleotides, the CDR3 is TGCGCCAGCAGCTTGGGGGCAGGACAAATGGAGCCCCAGCATTTT.

The CDR3 coding sequence is TGTGCCAGCCGTTCGGCGGCCGGGAGCTCCTATAATTCACCCCTCCACTTT. It translates to CASRSAAGSSYNSPLHF. The J gene is TRBJ1-6, the V gene TRBV27; D remains unclear. The CDR3 loop spans 17 amino acids. Trimming took 8 bases from V and 0 from J, leaving 17 bases between them. Germline-derived CDR1 and CDR2 are MNHEY and SMNVEV (reference sequence).

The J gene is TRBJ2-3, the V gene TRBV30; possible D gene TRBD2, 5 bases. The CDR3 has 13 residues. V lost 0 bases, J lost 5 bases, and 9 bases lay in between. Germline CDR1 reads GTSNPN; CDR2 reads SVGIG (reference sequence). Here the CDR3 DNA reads TGTGCCTGGAGTGTCCGGGAACGAGATACGCAGTATTTT. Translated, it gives CAWSVRERDTQYF.

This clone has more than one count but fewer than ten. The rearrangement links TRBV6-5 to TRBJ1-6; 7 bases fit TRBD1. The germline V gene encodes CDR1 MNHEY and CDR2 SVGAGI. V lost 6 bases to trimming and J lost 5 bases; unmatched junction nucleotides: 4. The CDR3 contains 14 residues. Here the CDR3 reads CASRDRENNSPLHF. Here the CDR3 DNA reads TGTGCCAGCAGAGACAGGGAAAATAATTCACCCCTCCACTTT.

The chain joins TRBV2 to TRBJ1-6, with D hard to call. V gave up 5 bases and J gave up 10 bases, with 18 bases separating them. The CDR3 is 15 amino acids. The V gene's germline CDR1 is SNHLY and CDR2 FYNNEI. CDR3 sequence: CASSSKGRRESPLHF. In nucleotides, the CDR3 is TGTGCCAGCAGTTCAAAAGGGAGGCGGGAATCACCCCTCCACTTT.

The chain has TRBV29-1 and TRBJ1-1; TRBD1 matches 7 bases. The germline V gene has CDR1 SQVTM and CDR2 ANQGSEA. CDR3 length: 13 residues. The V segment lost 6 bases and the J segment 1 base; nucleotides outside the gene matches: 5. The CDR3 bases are TGCAGCGTCAGAGCAGGGGGGAACACTGAAGCTTTCTTT. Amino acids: CSVRAGGNTEAFF.

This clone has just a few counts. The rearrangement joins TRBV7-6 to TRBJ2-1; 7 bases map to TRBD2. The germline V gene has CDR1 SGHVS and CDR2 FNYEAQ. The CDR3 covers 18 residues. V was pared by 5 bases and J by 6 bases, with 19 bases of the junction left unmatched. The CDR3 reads CASSRTLGRGGPGNEQFF. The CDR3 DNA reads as TGTGCCAGCAGCCGTACCCTGGGGAGGGGAGGGCCGGGCAATGAGCAGTTCTTC.